A single sample is the source of the 4 T cell receptor beta chains below, sequenced in a study of blood T cell repertoires in COVID-19. Profiled with immunoSEQ multiplex PCR; TCRdb holds only in-frame clones, not every one. The sample yields over 95,000 clones, around 88% seen once. Sequenced: peripheral blood. The receptors here all came from a human donor with acute or convalescent COVID-19. The donor label of this sample is uncertain.

This rearrangement joins TRBV15 to TRBJ1-5; the D is unclear. V was pared by 6 bases and J by 3 bases, with 12 bases between. The CDR3 is 14 amino acids. Germline V gene sequence: CDR1 LNHNV, CDR2 YYDKDF (reference sequence). The CDR3 DNA sequence: TGTGCCACCAGGGCGGGCAGGATCAATCAGCCCCAGCATTTT. Amino acid sequence: CATRAGRINQPQHF. The full variable domain, rest sourced from reference TRBV15 and TRBJ1-5, is DAMVIQNPRYQVTQFGKPVTLSCSQTLNHNVMYWYQQKSSQAPKLLFHYYDKDFNNEADTPDNFQSRRPNTSFCFLDIRSPGLGDTAMYLCATRAGRINQPQHFGDGTRLSIL.

This clone appeared once. The chain combines TRBV5-1 with TRBJ1-2; D unclear. The length of the CDR3 is 19 residues. With 4 bases removed from V and 0 bases from J, the gap between germline ends came to 25 bases. Per germline, CDR1 SGHRS and CDR2 YFSETQ. The chain's CDR3 is CASSQLGIGRVISNYGYTF. CDR3 DNA sequence: TGCGCCAGCAGCCAATTGGGAATAGGGAGAGTAATTTCTAACTATGGCTACACCTTC.

The J gene is TRBJ1-2, the V gene TRBV5-1; TRBD1 is a possible D gene (6 bases). Germline V gives CDR1 SGHRS, CDR2 YFSETQ. The V end was cut by 1 base, the J end by 10 bases, with 14 bases between. The length of the CDR3 is 13 residues. CDR3 DNA sequence: TGCGCCAGCAGCTTGCAAGGGGGAGAGCTCTACACCTTC. Translated, it gives CASSLQGGELYTF.

The genes are TRBV28 and TRBJ2-5; the D gene is possibly TRBD1 (6 bases). Trimming pared 5 bases from V and 4 bases from J, leaving 17 bases between. The CDR3 runs 15 residues. Germline CDR1 is MDHEN and CDR2 is SYDVKM. The CDR3 DNA reads TGTGCCAGCAGTGGCCAACCCACAGGGAGAGAGACCCAGTACTTC. Translated: CASSGQPTGRETQYF.